The rows below give T cell receptor beta chains drawn from one sample of a study of T cell changes during pregnancy in multiple sclerosis. The assay was immunoSEQ multiplex PCR, and TCRdb's table has in-frame clones only and misses some. The sample records about 30,000 clones, approximately 90% being singletons. This specimen was CD8+ T cells from peripheral blood mononuclear cells, taken in the second trimester of pregnancy. The receptors stem from a female donor with multiple sclerosis, enrolled in a pregnancy study. CDR3s include the opening cysteine and the closing phenylalanine or tryptophan. Fields, in order: clone size, V gene, J gene, D gene, CDR3 protein, CDR3 DNA. A D gene is named only where the DNA matches it firmly. Expanded clones are given a class, and other clones once, few, many or no size at all.

>-|TRBV13|TRBJ2-1|-
CASSLGDNHHNEQFF
TGTGCCAGCAGCCTAGGAGACAACCACCACAATGAGCAGTTCTTC
>-|TRBV15|TRBJ1-6|-
CATSRLVVSPLHF
TGTGCCACCAGCAGATTGGTAGTTTCACCCCTCCACTTT
>-|TRBV27|TRBJ2-7|TRBD2
CASSYGGSPEQYF
TGTGCCAGCAGTTACGGCGGGAGCCCCGAGCAGTACTTC
>-|TRBV9|TRBJ2-3|-
CASSAGGTDTQYF
TGTGCCAGCAGCGCAGGGGGGACGGATACGCAGTATTTT
>-|TRBV28|TRBJ2-1|TRBD1
CASSFSDRVYNEQFF
TGTGCCAGCAGTTTTTCGGACAGGGTATACAATGAGCAGTTCTTC
>-|TRBV7-8|TRBJ2-3|-
CASSLAHGGSTDTQYF
TGTGCCAGCAGCTTAGCCCACGGGGGAAGCACAGATACGCAGTATTTT
>-|TRBV7-3|TRBJ2-3|-
CASSLGGFTDTQYF
TGTGCCAGCAGCTTAGGCGGATTCACAGATACGCAGTATTTT
>-|TRBV9|TRBJ2-7|-
CASSVGPGSYEQYF
TGTGCCAGCAGCGTAGGGCCAGGCTCCTACGAGCAGTACTTC
>-|TRBV7-7|TRBJ2-5|TRBD2
CASSSGEGLGTQYF
TGTGCTAGCAGCTCCGGGGAGGGGTTGGGGACCCAGTACTTC
>once|TRBV7-8|TRBJ2-1|-
CASSLGVDEQFF
TGTGCCAGCAGCTTAGGTGTCGATGAGCAGTTCTTC
>-|TRBV10-1|TRBJ2-1|-
CASSAAVPGKDHNEQFF
TGCGCCAGCAGTGCCGCCGTACCAGGGAAGGACCACAATGAGCAGTTCTTC
>-|TRBV11-2|TRBJ2-7|-
CASSLPGVRYEQYF
TGTGCCAGCAGCTTACCAGGGGTCAGGTACGAGCAGTACTTC
>-|TRBV5-4|TRBJ2-7|TRBD2
CASSLMFGTSGMYEQYF
TGTGCCAGCAGCTTAATGTTCGGGACTAGCGGGATGTACGAGCAGTACTTC
>-|TRBV9|TRBJ2-7|-
CASSGRGPEQYF
TGTGCCAGCAGCGGCCGAGGGCCCGAGCAGTACTTC
>-|TRBV7-9|TRBJ2-3|TRBD2
CASSLIVSGGATDTQYF
TGTGCCAGCAGCCTGATCGTTAGCGGGGGGGCTACAGATACGCAGTATTTT
>-|TRBV19|TRBJ2-3|TRBD1
CATSDRVNTQYF
TGTGCCACCTCGGACAGGGTCAATACGCAGTATTTT
>once|TRBV2|TRBJ1-1|TRBD1
CASSEGQGVTEAFF
TGTGCCAGCAGTGAGGGGCAGGGGGTCACTGAAGCTTTCTTT
>-|TRBV11-2|TRBJ2-7|-
CASSPTVGASAAYEQYF
TGTGCCAGCAGCCCGACCGTTGGGGCTAGCGCAGCCTACGAGCAGTACTTC
>-|TRBV5-1|TRBJ2-1|-
CASSSRTVGSEQFF
TGCGCCAGCAGCTCCCGGACAGTGGGCAGTGAGCAGTTCTTC
>-|TRBV27|TRBJ2-3|TRBD2
CASSFVLADTDTQYF
TGTGCCAGCAGTTTCGTCCTAGCGGACACAGATACGCAGTATTTT
>-|TRBV7-9|TRBJ2-5|TRBD1
CASSLDGTGRGWTQYF
TGTGCCAGCAGCTTAGACGGGACAGGCAGGGGGTGGACCCAGTACTTC
>-|TRBV7-8|TRBJ2-1|-
CASSLDRTSYNEQFF
TGTGCCAGCAGCTTAGACAGAACCTCCTACAATGAGCAGTTCTTC
>-|TRBV10-3|TRBJ2-7|TRBD2
CAIKRRGGAGEQYF
TGTGCCATCAAGCGTCGGGGGGGGGCGGGCGAGCAGTACTTC
>-|TRBV12-5|TRBJ2-1|TRBD2
CASGASGGLSEQFF
TGTGCTAGTGGGGCTAGCGGGGGGCTTAGTGAGCAGTTCTTC